Described below is a single TCR beta chain sequence and its context. What it recognizes is unknown. This sample was included in a study of CD8 T cells in ankylosing spondylitis. Study-wide findings and caveats: What seemed typical of ankylosing spondylitis blood was a TCR beta motif built from roughly eight highly homologous variants. Reports say disease-linked clones showed up significantly more in matched ankylosing spondylitis synovial fluid. Prior literature has documented some motif variants in synovial fluid and blood from reactive arthritis.

Quantitative barcoded 5'-RACE was used to prepare TCR beta libraries. TCRdb itself ran the 5' RACE reads through MiXCR, one entry per CDR3 protein. The table shows 200,000 to 300,000 distinct CDR3 sequences, with roughly a tenth occurring only once. Germline CDR1 and CDR2: PRHDT and FYEKMQ (reference sequence). This CDR3 is 15 amino acids long. V lost 6 bases and J lost 3; bases outside the gene matches: 7. The sequenced material came from blood, either unsorted or a sorted T cell fraction (not recorded which). The TCR comes from a male donor with ankylosing spondylitis or in good health (not recorded which). The rearrangement links TRBV13 to TRBJ1-1; 10 bases align to TRBD1. The CDR3 DNA follows: TGTGCCAGCAGTCAACCGGGACAGGGGTACACTGAAGCTTTCTTT. This codes for CASSQPGQGYTEAFF. The full variable domain, in which reference TRBV13 and TRBJ1-1 provide the parts outside the CDR3, is AAGVIQSPRHLIKEKRETATLKCYPIPRHDTVYWYQQGPGQDPQFLISFYEKMQSDKGSIPDRFSAQQFSDYHSELNMSSLELGDSALYFCASSQPGQGYTEAFFGQGTRLTVV.